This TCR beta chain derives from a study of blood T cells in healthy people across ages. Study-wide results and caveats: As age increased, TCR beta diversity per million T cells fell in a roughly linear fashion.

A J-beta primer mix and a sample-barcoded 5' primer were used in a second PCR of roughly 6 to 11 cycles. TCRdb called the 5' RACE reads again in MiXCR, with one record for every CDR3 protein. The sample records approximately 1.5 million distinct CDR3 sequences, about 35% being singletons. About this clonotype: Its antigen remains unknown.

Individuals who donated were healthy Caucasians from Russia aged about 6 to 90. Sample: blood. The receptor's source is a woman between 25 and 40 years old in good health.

The CDR3 is CASSLEGSGSVSETQYF. In DNA form, the CDR3 reads TGCGCCAGCAGCTTGGAAGGTAGCGGGAGTGTTTCAGAGACCCAGTACTTC. The chain uses TRBV5-1 and TRBJ2-5; 9 bases line up with TRBD2. CDR3 length: 17 amino acids. The ends lost 0 bases at V and 4 bases at J; junction bases unmatched: 10. CDR1 and CDR2 (germline): SGHRS, YFSETQ.